A selection of T cell receptor beta chains follows, all from one sample in a study of cytomegalovirus exposure and HLA in healthy donors. Assay: immunoSEQ multiplex PCR; the TCRdb copy retains only in-frame clones and omits some. The data show more than 85,000 clones, under 80% seen once. The specimen was PBMCs. Every receptor here comes from a young man in good health and CMV-seropositive. Each CDR3 is given with its conserved first and last residue. Fields, in order: D gene, clone size, J gene, V gene, CDR3 protein, CDR3 DNA. A D gene is named only where the DNA matches it firmly. Clone size appears in some rows only: once, few, many, or a class for an expanded clone.

d_gene: .; abundance: few; j_gene: TRBJ1-1; v_gene: TRBV7-9; CDR3aa: CASSLSGGDSEAFF; CDR3nt: TGTGCCAGCAGCTTATCAGGAGGAGATTCTGAAGCTTTCTTT
d_gene: TRBD1; abundance: .; j_gene: TRBJ2-1; v_gene: TRBV2; CDR3aa: CATYRQGAISNEQFF; CDR3nt: TGTGCCACCTACAGACAGGGGGCGATTTCGAATGAGCAGTTCTTC
d_gene: .; abundance: .; j_gene: TRBJ2-3; v_gene: TRBV18; CDR3aa: CASSPTTETQYF; CDR3nt: TGTGCCAGCTCACCTACTACGGAGACGCAGTATTTT
d_gene: .; abundance: .; j_gene: TRBJ2-1; v_gene: TRBV6-6; CDR3aa: CASSRPGLTYNEQFF; CDR3nt: TGTGCCAGCAGCCGACCGGGACTCACCTACAATGAGCAGTTCTTC
d_gene: TRBD1; abundance: .; j_gene: TRBJ1-1; v_gene: TRBV18; CDR3aa: CASSRTGHPEAFF; CDR3nt: TGTGCCAGCTCACGGACAGGTCACCCTGAAGCTTTCTTT
d_gene: .; abundance: .; j_gene: TRBJ1-4; v_gene: TRBV15; CDR3aa: CATSRVLGVGEKLFF; CDR3nt: TGTGCCACCAGCAGAGTGTTAGGGGTGGGCGAAAAACTGTTTTTT
d_gene: .; abundance: few; j_gene: TRBJ1-2; v_gene: TRBV18; CDR3aa: CASSADSFNYGYTF; CDR3nt: TGTGCCAGCTCAGCAGACAGTTTTAACTATGGCTACACCTTC
d_gene: TRBD2; abundance: .; j_gene: TRBJ2-1; v_gene: TRBV4-1; CDR3aa: CASSQDSGASGPYNEQFF; CDR3nt: TGCGCCAGCAGCCAAGATAGTGGGGCTAGCGGGCCCTACAATGAGCAGTTCTTC
d_gene: .; abundance: .; j_gene: TRBJ2-7; v_gene: TRBV6-6; CDR3aa: CASPGPLGEQYF; CDR3nt: TGTGCCAGCCCAGGGCCCCTCGGCGAGCAGTACTTC
d_gene: .; abundance: .; j_gene: TRBJ2-3; v_gene: TRBV5-4; CDR3aa: CASSTQGGADTQYF; CDR3nt: TGTGCCAGCAGCACACAGGGAGGGGCAGATACGCAGTATTTT
d_gene: .; abundance: .; j_gene: TRBJ1-5; v_gene: TRBV19; CDR3aa: CASSETDLQPQHF; CDR3nt: TGTGCCAGTAGTGAGACAGATCTGCAGCCCCAGCATTTT
d_gene: TRBD2; abundance: .; j_gene: TRBJ2-5; v_gene: TRBV4-1; CDR3aa: CASSQTSGAETQYF; CDR3nt: TGCGCCAGCAGCCAAACTAGCGGGGCTGAGACCCAGTACTTC
d_gene: .; abundance: .; j_gene: TRBJ2-7; v_gene: TRBV19; CDR3aa: CASSWRGGEQYF; CDR3nt: TGTGCCAGTAGTTGGCGGGGTGGCGAGCAGTACTTC
d_gene: .; abundance: .; j_gene: TRBJ2-4; v_gene: TRBV9; CDR3aa: CASSVEAAGAKNIQYF; CDR3nt: TGTGCCAGCAGCGTAGAGGCCGCGGGGGCCAAAAACATTCAGTACTTC
d_gene: TRBD2; abundance: few; j_gene: TRBJ2-5; v_gene: TRBV5-1; CDR3aa: CASSPPVAGEETQYF; CDR3nt: TGCGCCAGCAGCCCCCCGGTAGCGGGGGAAGAGACCCAGTACTTC
d_gene: TRBD1; abundance: .; j_gene: TRBJ1-4; v_gene: TRBV28; CDR3aa: CASRRQGSEKLFF; CDR3nt: TGTGCCAGCAGGCGACAGGGGAGCGAAAAACTGTTTTTT
d_gene: .; abundance: .; j_gene: TRBJ1-1; v_gene: TRBV4-2; CDR3aa: CASSQAGTSMNTEAFF; CDR3nt: TGTGCCAGCAGCCAAGCCGGGACATCCATGAACACTGAAGCTTTCTTT
d_gene: .; abundance: .; j_gene: TRBJ1-5; v_gene: TRBV15; CDR3aa: CATSNTDQPQHF; CDR3nt: TGTGCCACCAGCAACACAGATCAGCCCCAGCATTTT
d_gene: TRBD2; abundance: .; j_gene: TRBJ2-3; v_gene: TRBV4-2; CDR3aa: CASSQGKTSGTDTQYF; CDR3nt: TGTGCCAGCAGCCAAGGGAAGACTAGCGGCACAGATACGCAGTATTTT
d_gene: TRBD2; abundance: .; j_gene: TRBJ2-3; v_gene: TRBV6-4; CDR3aa: CASSRLAGGQRDTQYF; CDR3nt: TGTGCCAGCAGTCGGTTAGCGGGGGGGCAGCGGGATACGCAGTATTTT
d_gene: TRBD1; abundance: .; j_gene: TRBJ1-6; v_gene: TRBV5-1; CDR3aa: CASSRDRGGNSPLHF; CDR3nt: TGCGCCAGCAGTCGGGACAGGGGTGGTAATTCACCCCTCCACTTT
d_gene: TRBD2; abundance: .; j_gene: TRBJ2-3; v_gene: TRBV29-1; CDR3aa: CSVGTSGGSTDTQYF; CDR3nt: TGCAGCGTGGGGACTAGCGGGGGATCCACAGATACGCAGTATTTT
d_gene: TRBD1; abundance: .; j_gene: TRBJ2-3; v_gene: TRBV18; CDR3aa: CASSAQGQLTDTQYF; CDR3nt: TGTGCCAGCTCGGCCCAGGGACAGCTGACAGATACGCAGTATTTT
d_gene: TRBD1; abundance: .; j_gene: TRBJ2-7; v_gene: TRBV27; CDR3aa: CASSLSQGVYEQYF; CDR3nt: TGTGCCAGCAGTTTATCGCAGGGGGTCTACGAGCAGTACTTC
d_gene: TRBD1; abundance: .; j_gene: TRBJ2-1; v_gene: TRBV7-3; CDR3aa: CASSSQDRGNEQFF; CDR3nt: TGTGCCAGCAGCTCCCAAGACAGGGGCAATGAGCAGTTCTTC
d_gene: TRBD1; abundance: few; j_gene: TRBJ1-1; v_gene: TRBV19; CDR3aa: CASSTGGNTEAFF; CDR3nt: TGTGCCAGTAGTACAGGGGGGAACACTGAAGCTTTCTTT
d_gene: TRBD1; abundance: .; j_gene: TRBJ2-7; v_gene: TRBV6-6; CDR3aa: CASSHGQGQGSYEQYF; CDR3nt: TGTGCCAGCAGTCACGGACAGGGACAGGGCTCCTACGAGCAGTACTTC
d_gene: TRBD2; abundance: once; j_gene: TRBJ2-1; v_gene: TRBV7-2; CDR3aa: CASSFQVGLGTGNEQFF; CDR3nt: TGTGCCAGCAGCTTCCAGGTCGGACTAGGGACTGGCAATGAGCAGTTCTTC
d_gene: TRBD2; abundance: .; j_gene: TRBJ2-5; v_gene: TRBV29-1; CDR3aa: CSADSGGSQETQYF; CDR3nt: TGCAGCGCTGATAGCGGGGGGTCCCAAGAGACCCAGTACTTC
d_gene: .; abundance: .; j_gene: TRBJ1-2; v_gene: TRBV28; CDR3aa: CASSQVDGPNYGYTF; CDR3nt: TGTGCCAGCAGCCAGGTCGATGGCCCTAACTATGGCTACACCTTC
d_gene: .; abundance: .; j_gene: TRBJ1-2; v_gene: TRBV30; CDR3aa: CAWRGQNNYGYTF; CDR3nt: TGTGCCTGGAGAGGACAGAATAACTATGGCTACACCTTC
d_gene: TRBD1; abundance: few; j_gene: TRBJ2-3; v_gene: TRBV5-1; CDR3aa: CASSLMGQGGGDTQYF; CDR3nt: TGCGCCAGCAGCTTGATGGGACAGGGTGGCGGAGATACGCAGTATTTT
d_gene: .; abundance: once; j_gene: TRBJ1-1; v_gene: TRBV6-4; CDR3aa: CASSGRSAEAFF; CDR3nt: TGTGCCAGCAGTGGCCGGTCGGCTGAAGCTTTCTTT
d_gene: .; abundance: .; j_gene: TRBJ2-2; v_gene: TRBV14; CDR3aa: CASSQERNTGELFF; CDR3nt: TGTGCCAGCAGCCAAGAGCGGAACACCGGGGAGCTGTTTTTT
d_gene: TRBD1; abundance: .; j_gene: TRBJ2-2; v_gene: TRBV6-4; CDR3aa: CASSETGADTGELFF; CDR3nt: TGTGCCAGCAGTGAAACAGGGGCTGACACCGGGGAGCTGTTTTTT
d_gene: TRBD2; abundance: .; j_gene: TRBJ2-7; v_gene: TRBV28; CDR3aa: CASSSGEGLLKQYF; CDR3nt: TGTGCCAGCAGTTCGGGGGAGGGGCTCCTAAAGCAGTACTTC
d_gene: TRBD2; abundance: .; j_gene: TRBJ2-5; v_gene: TRBV5-4; CDR3aa: CAGGGQETQYF; CDR3nt: TGTGCCGGGGGGGGCCAAGAGACCCAGTACTTC
d_gene: .; abundance: .; j_gene: TRBJ2-3; v_gene: TRBV25-1; CDR3aa: CASSEYMGGLAHTDTQYF; CDR3nt: TGTGCCAGCAGTGAATACATGGGGGGGCTAGCTCACACAGATACGCAGTATTTT
d_gene: TRBD1; abundance: once; j_gene: TRBJ1-2; v_gene: TRBV5-6; CDR3aa: CASRPGPGTGWNYGYTF; CDR3nt: TGTGCCAGCAGACCTGGGCCTGGGACAGGGTGGAACTATGGCTACACCTTC
d_gene: .; abundance: .; j_gene: TRBJ2-1; v_gene: TRBV9; CDR3aa: CASSVGVGYNEQFF; CDR3nt: TGTGCCAGCAGCGTAGGGGTCGGGTACAATGAGCAGTTCTTC
d_gene: TRBD1; abundance: .; j_gene: TRBJ2-6; v_gene: TRBV2; CDR3aa: CASRLGQGSGANVLTF; CDR3nt: TGTGCCAGCAGGCTGGGACAGGGATCTGGGGCCAACGTCCTGACTTTC
d_gene: TRBD2; abundance: .; j_gene: TRBJ2-1; v_gene: TRBV5-1; CDR3aa: CASSLGTSGGHRNNEQFF; CDR3nt: TGCGCCAGCAGCCTAGGGACTAGCGGGGGCCATCGCAACAATGAGCAGTTCTTC
d_gene: .; abundance: .; j_gene: TRBJ2-7; v_gene: TRBV7-6; CDR3aa: CASSPSPTDSYEQYF; CDR3nt: TGTGCCAGCAGCCCCTCACCGACAGACTCCTACGAGCAGTACTTC
d_gene: TRBD2; abundance: .; j_gene: TRBJ2-7; v_gene: TRBV4-2; CDR3aa: CASSQDLISGGAVYEQYF; CDR3nt: TGTGCCAGCAGCCAAGATCTCATCAGCGGGGGGGCTGTTTACGAGCAGTACTTC
d_gene: .; abundance: few; j_gene: TRBJ1-6; v_gene: TRBV6-5; CDR3aa: CASSYSFQGSSPLHF; CDR3nt: TGTGCCAGCAGTTACTCGTTCCAGGGGAGTTCACCCCTCCACTTT
d_gene: TRBD1; abundance: .; j_gene: TRBJ2-1; v_gene: TRBV5-1; CDR3aa: CASSPTGDLHHEQFF; CDR3nt: TGCGCCAGCAGCCCGACAGGGGATCTCCACCATGAGCAGTTCTTC
d_gene: .; abundance: .; j_gene: TRBJ1-1; v_gene: TRBV29-1; CDR3aa: CSVLPQTAMNTEAFF; CDR3nt: TGCAGCGTCCTACCCCAGACAGCGATGAACACTGAAGCTTTCTTT
d_gene: .; abundance: once; j_gene: TRBJ1-2; v_gene: TRBV6-6; CDR3aa: CASSLNRGINYGYTF; CDR3nt: TGTGCCAGCAGTTTAAATCGGGGGATAAACTATGGCTACACCTTC
d_gene: TRBD1; abundance: few; j_gene: TRBJ1-2; v_gene: TRBV6-5; CDR3aa: CASRDRDSYGYTF; CDR3nt: TGTGCCAGCAGAGACAGGGATTCCTATGGCTACACCTTC
d_gene: .; abundance: .; j_gene: TRBJ2-1; v_gene: TRBV2; CDR3aa: CASSGSAGVYYNEQFF; CDR3nt: TGTGCCAGCAGTGGTTCGGCAGGGGTATATTACAATGAGCAGTTCTTC
d_gene: .; abundance: .; j_gene: TRBJ2-3; v_gene: TRBV5-1; CDR3aa: CASSQASARTDTQYF; CDR3nt: TGCGCCAGCAGCCAAGCATCAGCTAGAACAGATACGCAGTATTTT
d_gene: TRBD2; abundance: .; j_gene: TRBJ2-3; v_gene: TRBV5-1; CDR3aa: CASNPFGRGGGDTQYF; CDR3nt: TGCGCCAGCAACCCGTTTGGGCGGGGGGGCGGTGATACGCAGTATTTT
d_gene: TRBD1; abundance: .; j_gene: TRBJ2-7; v_gene: TRBV4-3; CDR3aa: CASSHSTGFGYEQYF; CDR3nt: TGCGCCAGCAGCCACTCGACAGGGTTCGGCTACGAGCAGTACTTC
d_gene: .; abundance: .; j_gene: TRBJ2-3; v_gene: TRBV7-9; CDR3aa: CASRSSHGGGVTDTQYF; CDR3nt: TGTGCCAGCAGATCCTCACACGGCGGGGGCGTCACAGATACGCAGTATTTT
d_gene: .; abundance: .; j_gene: TRBJ1-1; v_gene: TRBV2; CDR3aa: CASSEVGARAEAFF; CDR3nt: TGTGCCAGCAGTGAAGTGGGGGCGCGGGCTGAAGCTTTCTTT